The source of this T cell receptor (beta chain) is a study of shared clonotypes between healthy human individuals. On this clone itself: Its specificity is not known.

Per the germline V gene, CDR1 is MNHEY and CDR2 is SMNVEV (reference sequence). V gave up 0 bases and J gave up 7 bases; unmatched junction bases: 8. This CDR3 region has 17 residues. Using approximately 200 ng DNA, 25,000 to 35,000 T cell genomes, the sorted-subset replicate PCRs were run. This table comes from immunoSEQ multiplex PCR, and its TCRdb copy is limited to in-frame clones, with some not included. There are about 550,000 clones in the sample; roughly 95% occur only once, and around 0.097% lies in the top ten. Terminally differentiated effector memory CD45RA+ cells were excluded by CCR7 positive selection of CD45RO-negative cells. Study-level results: It was observed that 5% to 6.5% of naive CD4 clonotypes were shared across a handful of donors.

The sequencing input was naive CD8+ T cells sorted from blood. The source is a woman in her twenties or thirties in good health. This sequence joins TRBV27 and TRBJ2-1; 11 bases match TRBD2. The CDR3 sequence: CASSLSMASGRKNEQFF. The CDR3, as DNA: TGTGCCAGCAGTTTATCGATGGCTAGCGGGAGGAAAAATGAGCAGTTCTTC.